The table lists the clone carrying this T cell receptor (beta chain) with a few counts. Its antigen is unknown. Germline V gene sequence: CDR1 MNHNS, CDR2 SASEGT. The length of the CDR3 is 12 residues. V was pared by 4 bases and J by 5 bases, with 8 bases between. The data are from a study of shared clonotypes between healthy human individuals. Across the study: With ages of 18 to 49, the donors were two women and a few men.

Findings and limits, study-wide: Depth of sequencing was expected to influence donor clonotype sharing.

The method was immunoSEQ multiplex PCR; TCRdb's version includes in-frame clones alone and lacks a portion of them. The sample includes some 690,000 clones, less than 95% of them seen just once. Sequenced material: memory CD8+ T cells from PBMCs. The subset is: CD45RO+ cells pooled with CCR7-negative TemRA cells. The clonotype was recovered from a man aged 18 to 29 in good health. Some clones in this sample may be carry-over from other donors' samples. The genes are TRBV6-1 and TRBJ1-1, with D tentatively TRBD1 (5 bases). CDR3 sequence: CASSGGTTEAFF. The CDR3 region has the DNA TGTGCCAGCAGTGGGGGGACGACTGAAGCTTTCTTT.